The entry below gives a single T cell receptor (beta chain) sequence along with its context. This clone was seen only once. The antigen this receptor binds is unknown. One base away there is no much larger clone; base qualities are not given. TCRbeta CDR3 regions were amplified from genomic DNA by means of the immunoSEQ Assay, a bias-controlled multiplex PCR. Regarding the original processing steps: Within the assay, amplification of reference gene primers was used to estimate how many nucleated cells each sample contained. To quantify the absolute abundance of each unique TCRbeta CDR3 rearrangement, sequence reads were collapsed and filtered. For each sample, productive Simpson clonality was calculated as the square root of Simpson's diversity index over productive rearrangements. TCRdb's version of the immuneACCESS table is confined to in-frame rearrangements and falls short of the full clone set. An unresolved V gene accounts for under half of the shortfall where checked; the remainder is of unknown origin. V and J calls and clone size are as listed in that table; D and trimming were resolved from the DNA. Counted in this sample were hundreds of thousands of clones; 89% of them appeared once. The ten largest account for around 1.9% of the sample.

V loses 7 bases, J loses 3 bases, and the germline ends lie 18 bases apart. The CDR3 numbers 15 residues from cysteine through phenylalanine. The read is trimmed to its CDR3 DNA, 45 bases read in frame from base 1. The germline V gene specifies MNHEY as CDR1 and SVGAGI as CDR2. This entry is derived from a study of blood T cell repertoires in COVID-19 (dated by TCRdb to the early 2020s). General notes on the study: The collaborator samples originated in the United States, Italy and Spain and spanned the acute and convalescent phases of COVID-19. The material from the prospective study consisted of cDNA or gDNA derived from T cells, B-cell-depleted T cells, or PBMCs. Deeply sampled blood TCRbeta repertoires from subjects exposed to, actively infected with, or recovered from COVID-19 were included in the dataset. The repertoires were released in a freely available public database intended as a resource for research on the immune response to SARS-CoV-2. Samples came from the ongoing ImmuneRACE study (first 160 participants) plus 1,254 subjects from 6 global collaborators. Sample metadata almost always included a de-identified subject ID, COVID-19 status, age in years and sex. Where available, HLA class I and class II types were obtained from metadata supplied by the sample provider rather than from assay-based typing.

The full study reports these points: The amount of clinical and demographic metadata varied by source and participant and was provided uncurated.

One collaborating source in Seattle enrolled patients during active infection and followed them longitudinally through the course of disease. Whole blood was collected in K2EDTA tubes by collaborating institutions according to the institutions' own protocols. For TCRbeta analysis, collaborators shipped samples as frozen whole blood, isolated PBMCs, or DNA extracted from either of those sample types. Sample: peripheral blood. The clonotype originates from a woman in her thirties with COVID-19, enrolled during active disease. This receptor chain uses TRBV6-5 and TRBJ1-2, with TRBD1 perhaps the D gene, on 6 matching bases. The base sequence is TGTGCCAGCAAGGGGGAACGGCAAAGGGACTATGGCTACACCTTC. The encoded protein is CASKGERQRDYGYTF.